Listed below are T cell receptor beta chains from one sample, sequenced in a study of cytomegalovirus exposure and HLA in healthy donors. Generated by immunoSEQ multiplex PCR, the TCRdb table keeps only in-frame clones and is missing some. The sample consists of about 150,000 clones, under 75% of them appearing once. Specimen: PBMCs. These TCRs come from a woman aged 55-75 years in good health and CMV-seropositive. CDR3s include the opening cysteine and the closing phenylalanine or tryptophan. Each record gives: D gene, J gene, V gene, clone size, CDR3 DNA, CDR3 protein. The D gene is left open where the match is weak. Size values are once, few and many counts, or a class for expanded clones, and some rows have none.

TRBD2 TRBJ2-2 TRBV5-1 once TGCGCCAGCAGCTTTCTAGCGGGGGAGAACACCGGGGAGCTGTTTTTT CASSFLAGENTGELFF
NA TRBJ1-1 TRBV2 NA TGTGCCAGCAGCTCACAAATGAACACTGAAGCTTTCTTT CASSSQMNTEAFF
NA TRBJ2-1 TRBV7-9 NA TGTTCCAGCAGCTTAGGTCACGGTGAGCAGTTCTTC CSSSLGHGEQFF
TRBD1 TRBJ1-2 TRBV7-2 few TGTGCCAGCAGCTTAGACAGGGGGACCTATGGCTACACCTTC CASSLDRGTYGYTF
TRBD2 TRBJ2-7 TRBV27 NA TGTGCCAGCAGTTATCGACTCGGGACTAGCGCCAGCTCCTACGAGCAGTACTTC CASSYRLGTSASSYEQYF
TRBD1 TRBJ2-7 TRBV4-1 NA TGCGCCAGCAGCCAAGGGTCAGGGGGATACGAGCAGTACTTC CASSQGSGGYEQYF
NA TRBJ2-5 TRBV7-3 NA TGTGCCAGCAGCGCCTCTGGGGCCGGGAGCAGCTTAGGGACCCAGTACTTC CASSASGAGSSLGTQYF
NA TRBJ2-3 TRBV10-3 NA TGTGCCATCAGTTCGGGTGACAGTAGCACAGATACGCAGTATTTT CAISSGDSSTDTQYF
NA TRBJ1-3 TRBV28 NA TGTGCCAGCAGTCCCCCACTACACTCTGGAAACACCATATATTTT CASSPPLHSGNTIYF
TRBD2 TRBJ2-1 TRBV6-5 NA TGTGCCAGCAATAGCGGGAGGTATAACAATGAGCAGTTCTTC CASNSGRYNNEQFF
TRBD2 TRBJ2-1 TRBV2 NA TGTGCCAGCCTGACTAGCGGGAGAGAAAATGAGCAGTTCTTC CASLTSGRENEQFF
TRBD1 TRBJ1-3 TRBV28 few TGTGCCAGCAGTTTAGGGGGACAGGGGAGAAACACCATATATTTT CASSLGGQGRNTIYF
NA TRBJ2-6 TRBV5-1 NA TGCGCCAGCAGCTTGGGGACTGGGGCTGGGGCCAACGTCCTGACTTTC CASSLGTGAGANVLTF
NA TRBJ2-3 TRBV2 NA TGTGCCAGCAGTGAAGGGGGCGCGGGCACAGATACGCAGTATTTT CASSEGGAGTDTQYF
TRBD2 TRBJ2-5 TRBV6-5 NA TGTGCCAGCATGGCAGCGGGAGAGTTCGGAGAGACCCAGTACTTC CASMAAGEFGETQYF
NA TRBJ2-1 TRBV28 few TGTGCCAGCAGTTTATCGCCGGGATACAATGAGCAGTTCTTC CASSLSPGYNEQFF
NA TRBJ2-1 TRBV11-3 NA TGTGCCAGCAGCGAAAGGAGGACTCCCAATGAGCAGTTCTTC CASSERRTPNEQFF